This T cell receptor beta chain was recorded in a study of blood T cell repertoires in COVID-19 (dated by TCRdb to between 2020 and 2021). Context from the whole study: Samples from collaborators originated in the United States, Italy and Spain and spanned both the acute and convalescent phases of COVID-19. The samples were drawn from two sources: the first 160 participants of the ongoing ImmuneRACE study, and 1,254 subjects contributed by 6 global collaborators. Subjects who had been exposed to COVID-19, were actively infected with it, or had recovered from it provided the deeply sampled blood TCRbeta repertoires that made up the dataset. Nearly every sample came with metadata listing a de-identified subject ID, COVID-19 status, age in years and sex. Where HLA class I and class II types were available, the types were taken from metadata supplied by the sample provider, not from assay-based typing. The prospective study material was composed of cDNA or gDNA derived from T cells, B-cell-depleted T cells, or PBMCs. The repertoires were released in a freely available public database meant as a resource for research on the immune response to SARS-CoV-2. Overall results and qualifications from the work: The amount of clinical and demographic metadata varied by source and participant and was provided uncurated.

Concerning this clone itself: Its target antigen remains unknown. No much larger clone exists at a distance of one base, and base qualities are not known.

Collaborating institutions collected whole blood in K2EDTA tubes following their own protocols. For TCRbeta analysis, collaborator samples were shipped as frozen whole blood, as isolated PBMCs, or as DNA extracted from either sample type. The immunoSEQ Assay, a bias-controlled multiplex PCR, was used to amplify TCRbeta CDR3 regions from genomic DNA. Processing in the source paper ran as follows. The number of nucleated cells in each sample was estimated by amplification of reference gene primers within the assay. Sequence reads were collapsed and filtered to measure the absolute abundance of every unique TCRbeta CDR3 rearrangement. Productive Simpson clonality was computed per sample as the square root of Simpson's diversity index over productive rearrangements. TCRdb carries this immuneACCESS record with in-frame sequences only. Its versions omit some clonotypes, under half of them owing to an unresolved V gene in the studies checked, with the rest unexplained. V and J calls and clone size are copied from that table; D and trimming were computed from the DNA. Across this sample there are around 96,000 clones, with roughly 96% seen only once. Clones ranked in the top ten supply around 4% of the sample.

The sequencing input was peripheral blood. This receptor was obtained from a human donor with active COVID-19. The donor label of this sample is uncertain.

The CDR3 protein sequence reads: CASSLDRVPYGNTIYF. The nucleotide sequence reads as follows: TGTGCCAGCAGTTTAGACAGGGTCCCCTATGGAAACACCATATATTTT. The chain is made from TRBV28 and TRBJ1-3, with 7 bases aligning to TRBD1. The V end gives up 2 bases and the J end 3 bases, leaving 7 bases in the junction not matched to a gene. Looking up the germline V gene yields CDR1 MDHEN and CDR2 SYDVKM. The CDR3 runs 16 residues from the cysteine to the phenylalanine. CDR3 DNA is the only sequence kept; it has 48 bases, read in frame from the first base.